The T cell receptor (beta chain) described here comes from a study of blood T cell repertoires in COVID-19. The overall study: The United States, Italy and Spain supplied acute and convalescent COVID-19 samples. The cDNA or gDNA used as material had been derived from T cells, B-cell-depleted T cells, or PBMCs.

Method: immunoSEQ multiplex PCR; TCRdb's copy keeps in-frame clones and lacks some. The table lists about 15,000 clones, around 90% of them singletons, with about 3.1% in the top ten. The CDR3 length is 14 residues. CDR1 is LGHDT and CDR2 is YNNKEL in the germline V gene (reference sequence). V was pared by 4 bases and J by 4 bases, with 4 bases of the junction left unmatched. The receptor's source is a human donor in a cohort sampled during active COVID-19. V is TRBV3-1 (or the pseudogene TRBV3-2) and J is TRBJ2-1; 7 nucleotides agree with TRBD1. Sequencing was carried out using peripheral blood. CDR3 sequence: CASSPGTVYNEQFF. Here the CDR3 DNA reads TGTGCCAGCAGCCCGGGGACAGTATACAATGAGCAGTTCTTC.